This T cell receptor beta chain was recovered during a study of T cell responses to AZD1222 COVID-19 vaccine. Study-level findings and limits: The repertoires were collected only after the peak T cell response. It should be noted that donors were predominantly white British and more often female, and clonal diversity was possibly underestimated. In the spike-specific TCR repertoire, nearly half reportedly target unmutated variant regions.

This clone was counted a single time. Its antigen is not known. Trimming removed 6 bases at V and 2 bases at J, with 11 bases between. The CDR3 has 13 residues. Germline V lookup: CDR1 SEHNR, CDR2 FQNEAQ (reference sequence). Profiling relied on immunoSEQ multiplex PCR, and the TCRdb table lists in-frame clones only, not all of them. Counted here are more than 140,000 clones, 70% to 90% occurring once; the ten biggest clones make up 3% to 3.5%. V is TRBV7-9 and J is TRBJ2-7, with D possibly being TRBD1 or TRBD2 (5 bases each). The source material was peripheral blood, sampled on day 0 of MenACWY control vaccination. The source of this sequence is an adult in good health. The CDR3 here is CASSAWDAYEQYF. Written as DNA, the CDR3 is TGTGCCAGCAGTGCTTGGGACGCCTACGAGCAGTACTTC.